One and the same sample provided the 18 T cell receptor beta chains below, sequenced in a study of cytomegalovirus exposure and HLA in healthy donors. PCR amplification relied on 60 Vbeta primers (plus 13 Jbeta primers). Clones were sequenced by immunoSEQ multiplex PCR, and TCRdb holds only the in-frame ones, with some missing. The sample holds some 120,000 clones, 80% to 90% seen once. Specimen: PBMCs. The origin of the receptors is a woman younger than 30 in good health and CMV-seropositive.

This chain connects TRBV5-1 to TRBJ2-5; tentative D call: TRBD2 (6 bases). Trimming took 7 bases from V and 2 from J, leaving 21 bases between them. The CDR3 sequence is 16 residues long. From germline, CDR1 is SGHRS and CDR2 YFSETQ. The DNA for the CDR3 is TGCGCCAGCGCCCGGCCAGGAGGAGGGAAGCAAGAGACCCAGTACTTC. Translating it yields CASARPGGGKQETQYF.

The chain is built from TRBV7-9 and TRBJ1-6; D unclear. This CDR3 region has 14 residues. Germline assignment: CDR1 SEHNR and CDR2 FQNEAQ (reference sequence). V was shortened by 3 bases and J by 7 bases, with 10 bases between the two germline ends. CDR3 nucleotides: TGTGCCAGCAGCTTGGGAGAGACAAATTCACCCCTCCACTTT. Translated: CASSLGETNSPLHF. Variable domain in full (rest from reference TRBV7-9 and TRBJ1-6): DTGVSQNPRHKITKRGQNVTFRCDPISEHNRLYWYRQTLGQGPEFLTYFQNEAQLEKSRLLSDRFSAERPKGSFSTLEIQRTEQGDSAMYLCASSLGETNSPLHFGNGTRLTVT.

The V call is TRBV6-1, the J call TRBJ1-1; the D gene is possibly TRBD1 (6 bases). V gave up 6 bases and J gave up 7 bases, with 15 bases separating them. CDR3 length: 13 residues. The germline V gene encodes CDR1 MNHNS and CDR2 SASEGT. The CDR3 loop reads CASRDRLGNEAFF. In nucleotides, the CDR3 is TGTGCCAGCAGAGACAGGTTAGGGAATGAAGCTTTCTTT.

This sequence joins TRBV9 and TRBJ2-3; D not resolved. This CDR3 has 16 residues. V was trimmed by 2 bases and J by 2 bases, leaving 15 bases between them. Germline V lookup: CDR1 SGDLS, CDR2 YYNGEE. The CDR3: CASSVRVLGDTDTQYF. CDR3 DNA: TGTGCCAGCAGCGTTCGGGTCCTAGGAGACACAGATACGCAGTATTTT.

J is TRBJ2-3 and V is TRBV11-3; weak D call: TRBD1 (6 bases). CDR1 SGHNT and CDR2 YENEEA come from the germline V gene. The CDR3 consists of 15 residues. Trimming cost V 4 bases and J 1 base, with 12 bases left between them. For the CDR3, the DNA is TGTGCCAGCAGCTCTACAGGGTTGGGCACAGATACGCAGTATTTT. Protein product: CASSSTGLGTDTQYF.

The rearrangement joins TRBV4-1 to TRBJ2-2, with D possibly TRBD2 on 5 matching bases. V was shortened by 0 bases and J by 1 base, with 9 bases between the two germline ends. This CDR3 has 16 residues. Germline values: CDR1 MGHRA, CDR2 YSYEKL. The CDR3 loop reads CASSQDLARNTGELFF. CDR3 nucleotide sequence: TGCGCCAGCAGCCAAGATCTAGCACGGAACACCGGGGAGCTGTTTTTT.

This clone showed up just once. The genes are TRBV29-1 and TRBJ2-3; D uncertain. Trimming took off 2 bases at V and 1 base at J, with 10 bases between the two ends. Germline-derived CDR1 and CDR2 are SQVTM and ANQGSEA. The CDR3 has 14 amino acids. CDR3 sequence: CSVELVERTDTQYF. CDR3 nucleotides: TGCAGCGTTGAATTGGTAGAGCGCACAGATACGCAGTATTTT.

This rearrangement joins TRBV27 to TRBJ2-5; 7 bases map to TRBD2. Looked up from germline, CDR1 is MNHEY and CDR2 is SMNVEV (reference sequence). The trim removed 0 bases at V and 5 bases at J, leaving 3 bases unmatched. The CDR3 is 14 residues long. CDR3 sequence: CASSLSGGVETQYF. The CDR3 nucleotides are TGTGCCAGCAGTTTATCGGGGGGGGTGGAGACCCAGTACTTC.

This chain links TRBV29-1 with TRBJ1-1; D is unclear. Germline CDR1 reads SQVTM; CDR2 reads ANQGSEA. The CDR3 loop spans 11 amino acids. The germline V and J ends were trimmed by 3 bases and 2 bases, with 4 bases remaining between them. In DNA, the CDR3 is TGCAGCGTTGACGGTAACACTGAAGCTTTCTTT. Its protein is CSVDGNTEAFF.

V usage is TRBV7-3 and J usage is TRBJ2-2; weak D call: TRBD2 (6 bases). The V gene lost 5 bases and the J gene lost 5 bases, with 18 bases spanning the gap. Germline values: CDR1 SGHTA, CDR2 FQGTGA. The CDR3 runs 16 residues. CDR3 sequence: CASSTHGRRGTGELFF. CDR3 sequence (DNA): TGTGCCAGCAGCACGCACGGGAGACGGGGGACCGGGGAGCTGTTTTTT.

In its sample, this clone was seen once. V usage is TRBV28 and J usage is TRBJ1-3; weak D call: TRBD1 (5 bases). Trimming removed 2 bases from V and 1 base from J, with 15 bases in between. The CDR3 covers 17 residues. Germline lookup yields CDR1 MDHEN and CDR2 SYDVKM. In DNA, the CDR3 is TGTGCCAGCAGTTTACCCCGGGCAGGGTCATCTGGAAACACCATATATTTT. This translates into CASSLPRAGSSGNTIYF.

The gene calls are TRBV6-4 and TRBJ2-3; 11 nucleotides match TRBD1. The length of the CDR3 is 16 residues. V trimming: 8 bases; J trimming: 2 bases; junction bases outside the gene matches: 9. Germline lookup yields CDR1 MRHNA and CDR2 SNTAGT. Here the CDR3 reads CASARTGGAITDTQYF. The CDR3 nucleotides read TGTGCCAGCGCGAGGACAGGGGGCGCGATCACAGATACGCAGTATTTT.

This chain joins TRBV6-6 and TRBJ1-5; the D is unclear. The germline gives CDR1 MNHNY, CDR2 SVGAGI (reference sequence). The V end was cut by 2 bases, the J end by 3 bases, with 5 bases between. This CDR3 is 13 amino acids long. The CDR3 loop reads CASSYRLNQPQHF. CDR3 DNA: TGTGCCAGCAGTTACAGACTCAATCAGCCCCAGCATTTT.

The chain recombines TRBV19 with TRBJ2-7; 10 positions match TRBD2. The ends lost 5 bases at V and 3 bases at J; junction bases unmatched: 1. The CDR3 has 13 amino acids. From germline, CDR1 is LNHDA and CDR2 SQIVND (reference sequence). The CDR3 is CASSGLAVYEQYF. The CDR3 nucleotides read TGTGCCAGTAGTGGACTAGCGGTCTACGAGCAGTACTTC.

The V and J genes are TRBV6-5 and TRBJ2-1, with 9 positions matching TRBD2. Germline values: CDR1 MNHEY, CDR2 SVGAGI. The CDR3 is made up of 13 amino acids. Trimming removed 6 bases from V and 5 bases from J; junction bases left unmatched: 2. The DNA of the CDR3 is TGTGCCAGCAGGCCTAGCGGGGACAATGAGCAGTTCTTC. Protein: CASRPSGDNEQFF.

CDR3 DNA: TGTGCCAGCAGCTTAGCGGGGACTATGAACACTGAAGCTTTCTTT. Translation gives CASSLAGTMNTEAFF. The chain couples TRBV11-2 to TRBJ1-1; weak D call: TRBD1 (5 bases). V gave up 1 base and J gave up 0 bases, with 9 bases separating them. This CDR3 contains 15 residues. From germline, CDR1 is SGHAT and CDR2 FQNNGV.

Regarding this clone: Other DNA sequences from this sample encode an identical CDR3 as well. V is TRBV30 and J is TRBJ1-6; a weak D match, TRBD1 (6 bases). The CDR3 sequence is 14 residues long. V dropped 4 bases and J dropped 8 bases, with 15 bases sitting between them. Germline loops: CDR1 GTSNPN, CDR2 SVGIG (reference sequence). The CDR3 DNA follows: TGTGCCTGGACTATGACAGGTTATGATTCACCCCTCCACTTT. Translated: CAWTMTGYDSPLHF.

This clone has a handful of counts. V gene TRBV6-1 combines with J gene TRBJ1-4; D uncertain. V was pared by 6 bases and J by 4 bases, with 12 bases between. This CDR3 has 14 residues. The germline V gene has CDR1 MNHNS and CDR2 SASEGT. CDR3: CASSPFYGNEKLFF. The CDR3 DNA reads TGTGCCAGCAGCCCCTTTTACGGTAATGAAAAACTGTTTTTT.